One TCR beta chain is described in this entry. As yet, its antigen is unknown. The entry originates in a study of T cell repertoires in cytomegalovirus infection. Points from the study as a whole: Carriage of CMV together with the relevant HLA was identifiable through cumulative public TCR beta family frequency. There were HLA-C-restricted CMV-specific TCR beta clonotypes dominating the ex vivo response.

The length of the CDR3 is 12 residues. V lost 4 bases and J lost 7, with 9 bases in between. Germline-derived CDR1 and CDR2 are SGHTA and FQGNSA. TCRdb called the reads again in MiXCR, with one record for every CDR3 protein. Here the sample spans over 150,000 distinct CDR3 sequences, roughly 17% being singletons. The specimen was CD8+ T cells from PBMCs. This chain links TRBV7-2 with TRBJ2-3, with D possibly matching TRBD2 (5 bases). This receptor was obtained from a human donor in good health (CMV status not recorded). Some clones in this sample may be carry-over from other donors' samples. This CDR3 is CASSSTRNTQYF. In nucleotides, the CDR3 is TGTGCCAGCAGCTCTACTAGGAATACGCAGTATTTT.